This is a list of T cell receptor beta chains from one sample in a study of tumor and adjacent non-tumor tissue in lung cancer. MiXCR, run by TCRdb on the multiplex PCR reads, gives a single entry per CDR3 protein. This table has roughly 76,000 distinct CDR3 sequences, less than 75% appearing once. The sequencing sample was made of lung tumor tissue. All receptors derive from a woman in her 70s with non-small cell lung cancer. The CDR3 runs from the conserved cysteine through the conserved F or W. Fields, in order: V gene, clone size, D gene, J gene, CDR3 protein, CDR3 DNA. The D gene is left open where the match is weak. Size is stated for part of the rows, as once, few or many counts, or as a class when the clone is expanded.

TRBV5-1	.	.	TRBJ2-3	CASMSGASADTQYF	TGCGCCAGCATGTCGGGGGCCTCGGCAGATACGCAGTATTTT
TRBV20-1	.	.	TRBJ2-7	CSAIPSGGYQGVGEQYF	TGCAGTGCCATCCCCTCTGGAGGGTATCAGGGCGTAGGTGAGCAGTACTTC
TRBV20-1	.	TRBD1	TRBJ2-3	CRAGTGLDTDTQYF	TGCCGTGCTGGGACAGGCCTGGACACAGATACGCAGTATTTT
TRBV4-1	once	.	TRBJ1-1	CATSQDSGGEGAFF	TGCGCCACCAGCCAAGATTCTGGGGGTGAGGGAGCCTTCTTT
TRBV10-1	many	TRBD2	TRBJ2-7	CASSAPGAGGYEQYF	TGCGCCAGCAGCGCCCCTGGAGCGGGAGGCTACGAGCAGTACTTC
TRBV12-3/TRBV12-4	.	.	TRBJ2-1	CVSSLGSWGVVGVEGEQFF	TGTGTCAGCAGTTTAGGTTCCTGGGGGGTAGTGGGAGTCGAAGGTGAGCAGTTCTTC
TRBV4-2	.	TRBD2	TRBJ2-5	CASSQTLAGDGETQYF	TGTGCCAGCAGCCAAACACTAGCGGGAGACGGGGAGACCCAGTACTTC
TRBV20-1	.	.	TRBJ2-1	CSAREGKWELNEQFF	TGCAGTGCTAGAGAGGGGAAGTGGGAGTTAAATGAGCAGTTCTTC
TRBV29-1	.	.	TRBJ1-1	CSVNASYGLEAFF	TGCAGCGTTAATGCTTCTTACGGCCTTGAAGCATTCTTT
TRBV7-9	many	.	TRBJ2-7	CASSSPGTGSSYEQYF	TGTGCCAGCAGCAGCCCCGGGACTGGGAGCTCCTACGAGCAGTACTTC
TRBV12-3/TRBV12-4	many	.	TRBJ2-1	CASSLGNEQFF	TGTGCCAGCAGTTTGGGGAATGAGCAGTTCTTC
TRBV30	.	.	TRBJ2-3	CAWSVYWGQQPQYF	TGTGCCTGGAGTGTATACTGGGGGCAGCAGCCCCAGTATTTT
TRBV29-1	.	TRBD2	TRBJ2-5	CSAGLAGGETKYF	TGTAGCGCCGGACTAGCGGGAGGCGAGACTAAGTACTTC
TRBV4-2	.	.	TRBJ2-3	CASSFAPSTDTQYF	TGTGCCAGCAGTTTCGCTCCGAGTACAGATACGCAGTATTTT
TRBV6-5	.	.	TRBJ2-3	CASSPQAPNTQYF	TGTGCCAGCAGTCCCCAGGCCCCAAATACGCAATATTTT
TRBV10-3	once	.	TRBJ1-5	CAIGGKDPDQPQHF	TGTGCCATAGGGGGGAAGGACCCGGATCAGCCCCAGCATTTT
TRBV28	many	.	TRBJ1-5	CASSPRGPGNQPQHF	TGTGCCAGCAGCCCCAGGGGTCCGGGCAATCAGCCCCAGCATTTT
TRBV10-3	.	TRBD2	TRBJ2-3	CVIRDSLAGDLADTQYF	TGTGTCATAAGAGATTCGCTAGCGGGAGATCTGGCAGATACGCAGTATTTT
TRBV12-3/TRBV12-4	few	.	TRBJ2-2	CTSSPRLNTGELFF	TGTACCAGCAGTCCCCGATTGAACACCGGGGAACTGTTTTTT
TRBV11-1	.	TRBD2	TRBJ2-1	CTSSSALAGLYNKQFF	TGTACCAGCAGCTCAGCCCTAGCGGGCCTATACAATAAGCAGTTCTTC
TRBV7-9	.	.	TRBJ2-5	CASSLRRGETQYF	TGTGCCAGCAGCTTAAGACGGGGAGAGACCCAGTACTTC
TRBV28	many	.	TRBJ2-1	CASTLGATSRNEQFF	TGTGCCAGCACCCTAGGTGCTACGAGTAGGAATGAGCAGTTCTTC
TRBV28	many	TRBD1	TRBJ1-5	CASTHDRDYNQPQHF	TGTGCCAGCACCCACGACAGGGATTACAATCAGCCCCAGCATTTT
TRBV5-1	many	.	TRBJ2-7	CASSLSTPSEQYF	TGCGCCAGCAGCTTATCGACTCCGTCCGAGCAGTACTTC
TRBV5-1	.	TRBD1	TRBJ2-7	CASSTGQDQGYEHYF	TGCGCCAGCAGCACCGGACAGGACCAGGGCTACGAGCATTACTTC
TRBV7-8	.	TRBD2	TRBJ2-3	CASSFQTSGTTDTQYF	TGCGCCAGCAGCTTCCAGACTAGCGGGACTACAGATACGCAGTATTTT
TRBV6-1	.	.	TRBJ1-4	CAIRDPRGEKLFF	TGTGCCATCAGGGACCCTCGGGGTGAAAAACTGTTTTTC
TRBV21-1	.	.	TRBJ2-3	CASSKFSSRSTDTQYF	TGTGCCAGCAGCAAATTTTCTAGCAGGAGCACAGATACGCAGTATTTT
TRBV11-2	few	TRBD2	TRBJ2-1	CASSPEGGGNNERFF	TGTGCCAGCAGCCCCGAAGGCGGGGGGAATAATGAGCGGTTCTTC
TRBV5-1	.	.	TRBJ2-3	CASKPGSHTDTQYF	TGCGCCAGCAAGCCTGGAAGCCACACAGATACGCAGTATTTT